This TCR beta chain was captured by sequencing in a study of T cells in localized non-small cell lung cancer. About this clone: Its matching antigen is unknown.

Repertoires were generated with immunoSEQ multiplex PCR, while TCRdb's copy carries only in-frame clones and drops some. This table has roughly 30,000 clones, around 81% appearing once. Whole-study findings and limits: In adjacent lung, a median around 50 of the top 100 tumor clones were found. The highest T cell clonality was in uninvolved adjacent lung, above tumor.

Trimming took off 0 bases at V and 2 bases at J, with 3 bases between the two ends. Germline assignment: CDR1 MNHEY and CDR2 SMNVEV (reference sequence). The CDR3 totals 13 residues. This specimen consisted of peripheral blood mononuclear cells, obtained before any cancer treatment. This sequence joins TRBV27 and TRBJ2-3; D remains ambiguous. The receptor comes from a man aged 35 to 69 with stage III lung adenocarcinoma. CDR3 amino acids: CASSLSFTDTQYF. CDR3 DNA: TGTGCCAGCAGTTTATCGTTCACAGATACGCAGTATTTT.